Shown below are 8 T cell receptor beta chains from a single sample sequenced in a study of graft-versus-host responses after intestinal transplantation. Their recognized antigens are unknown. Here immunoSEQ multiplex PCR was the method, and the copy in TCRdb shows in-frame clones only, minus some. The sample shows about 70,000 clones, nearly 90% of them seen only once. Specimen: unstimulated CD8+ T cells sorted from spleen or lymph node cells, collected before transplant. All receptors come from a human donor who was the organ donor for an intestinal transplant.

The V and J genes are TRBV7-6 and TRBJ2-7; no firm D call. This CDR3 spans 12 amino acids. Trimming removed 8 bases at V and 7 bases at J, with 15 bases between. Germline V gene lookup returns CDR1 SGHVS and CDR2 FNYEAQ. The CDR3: CASPRPLREQYV. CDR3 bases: TGTGCCAGCCCCCGGCCCTTAAGGGAGCAGTACGTC.

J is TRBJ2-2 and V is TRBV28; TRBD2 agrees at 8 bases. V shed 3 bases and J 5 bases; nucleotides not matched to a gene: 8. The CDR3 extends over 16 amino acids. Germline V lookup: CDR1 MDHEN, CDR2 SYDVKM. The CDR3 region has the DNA TGTGCCAGCAGTTTTGCGGGGGGCGCGGGAACCGGGGAGCTGTTTTTT. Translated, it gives CASSFAGGAGTGELFF.

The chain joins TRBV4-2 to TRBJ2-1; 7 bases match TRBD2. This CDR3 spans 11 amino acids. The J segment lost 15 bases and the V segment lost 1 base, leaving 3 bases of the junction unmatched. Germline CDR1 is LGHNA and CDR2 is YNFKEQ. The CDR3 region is CASSQGLAWFF. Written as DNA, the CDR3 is TGTGCCAGCAGCCAAGGACTAGCTTGGTTCTTC.

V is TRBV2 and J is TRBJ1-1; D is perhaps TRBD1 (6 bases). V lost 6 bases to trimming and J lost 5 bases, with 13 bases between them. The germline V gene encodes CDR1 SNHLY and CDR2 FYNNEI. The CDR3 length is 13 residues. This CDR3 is CASRDSAYTEAFF. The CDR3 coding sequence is TGTGCCAGCAGGGACAGCGCATATACTGAAGCTTTCTTT.

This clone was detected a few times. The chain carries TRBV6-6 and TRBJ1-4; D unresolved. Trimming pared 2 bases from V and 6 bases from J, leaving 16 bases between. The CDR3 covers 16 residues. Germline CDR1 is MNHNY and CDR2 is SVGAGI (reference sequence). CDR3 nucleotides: TGTGCCAGCAGTTACGGTCTCCGATCAGCGTATGAAAAACTGTTTTTT. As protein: CASSYGLRSAYEKLFF.

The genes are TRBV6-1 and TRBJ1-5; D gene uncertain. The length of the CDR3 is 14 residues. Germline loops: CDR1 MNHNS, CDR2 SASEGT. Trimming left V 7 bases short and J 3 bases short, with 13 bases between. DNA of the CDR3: TGTGCCAGCATCCGAACGACACTCAATCAGCCCCAGCATTTT. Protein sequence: CASIRTTLNQPQHF.

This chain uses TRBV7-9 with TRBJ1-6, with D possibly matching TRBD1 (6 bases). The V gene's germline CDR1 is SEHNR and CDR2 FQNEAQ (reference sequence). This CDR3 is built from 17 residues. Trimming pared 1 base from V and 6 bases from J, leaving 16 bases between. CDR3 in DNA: TGTGCCAGCAGCTTAGGTGGTCGACAGGTTTTTAATTCACCCCTCCACTTT. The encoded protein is CASSLGGRQVFNSPLHF.

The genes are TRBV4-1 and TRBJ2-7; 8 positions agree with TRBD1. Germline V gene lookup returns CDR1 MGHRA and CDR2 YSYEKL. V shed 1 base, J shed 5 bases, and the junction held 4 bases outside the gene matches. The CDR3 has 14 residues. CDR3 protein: CASSQVTGAHEQYV. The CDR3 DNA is TGCGCCAGCAGCCAAGTGACAGGGGCCCACGAGCAGTACGTC.